This T cell receptor beta chain was sequenced for a study of T cells after posttransplantation cyclophosphamide. The protocol was immunoSEQ multiplex PCR, while the TCRdb copy is restricted to in-frame clones and leaves out a portion. The sample holds about 43,000 clones, 90% seen once. CDR1 is MNHEY and CDR2 is SMNVEV in the germline V gene (reference sequence). CDR3 length: 14 amino acids. V was pared by 2 bases and J by 1 base, with 8 bases between. Busulfan-fludarabine conditioning, marrow transplant, and cyclophosphamide on days +3 and +4 were administered. The sequences come from PBMCs, collected roughly 59 days after allogeneic stem cell transplant with posttransplant cyclophosphamide. This sequence originates from a male patient aged 60 to 75 who received an allogeneic stem cell transplant from a related donor and was CMV-positive. Some T cells may be graft donor cells. The chain has TRBV27 and TRBJ1-1; D uncertain. For the CDR3, the DNA is TGTGCCAGCAGTTTACGACTGAAGAACACTGAAGCTTTCTTT. Translated: CASSLRLKNTEAFF.